These T cell receptor beta chains were read from a single sample in a study of T cell responses to AZD1222 COVID-19 vaccine. Assay: immunoSEQ multiplex PCR; the TCRdb copy retains only in-frame clones and omits some. The repertoire has tens of thousands of clones, 89% of them found once; the top ten carry about 5%. The sample consisted of peripheral blood, taken 28 days after the second AZD1222 dose. The origin of the receptors is an adult who received the AZD1222 COVID-19 vaccine. CDR3s include the opening cysteine and the closing phenylalanine or tryptophan. Each record gives: J gene, CDR3 length, clone size, V gene, D gene, CDR3 DNA, CDR3 protein. D genes are given only for firm matches. Some rows mark clone size as missing; the rest say once, few, many or name a class of expanded clone.

J: TRBJ1-5; length: 17; size: -; V: TRBV3-1/TRBV3-2; D: -; DNA: TGTGCCAGCAGCCAAGCTCAAGGCCCCTTAAGCAATCAGCCCCAGCATTTT; CDR3: CASSQAQGPLSNQPQHF
J: TRBJ1-4; length: 13; size: -; V: TRBV19; D: -; DNA: TGTGCCGTAGGAGGCAGGGGCCGGGAAAAACTGTTTTTT; CDR3: CAVGGRGREKLFF
J: TRBJ1-2; length: 14; size: -; V: TRBV10-3; D: TRBD1; DNA: TGTGCCATCAGAATCGACAGGGACCAATATGGCTACACCTTC; CDR3: CAIRIDRDQYGYTF
J: TRBJ1-1; length: 16; size: -; V: TRBV19; D: -; DNA: TGTGCCAGTAGCCTATTGGGGGGGTCTATGAACACTGAAGCTTTCTTT; CDR3: CASSLLGGSMNTEAFF
J: TRBJ1-2; length: 10; size: -; V: TRBV2; D: -; DNA: TGTGCCAGCAGTGAATTTGGCTACACCTTC; CDR3: CASSEFGYTF
J: TRBJ2-7; length: 16; size: -; V: TRBV7-2; D: -; DNA: TGTGCCAGCAGCTTTACAGCGGCCGGGGCCTCCTACGAGCAGTACTTC; CDR3: CASSFTAAGASYEQYF
J: TRBJ2-7; length: 20; size: -; V: TRBV4-1; D: -; DNA: TGCGCCAGCAGCCAAGTGCGGATTAGCGGACTTGGAGCTAGGGGTTACGAGCAGTACTTC; CDR3: CASSQVRISGLGARGYEQYF
J: TRBJ1-5; length: 13; size: -; V: TRBV2; D: -; DNA: TGTGCCAGCGGGGGTCTTAGCAATCAGCCCCAGCATTTT; CDR3: CASGGLSNQPQHF
J: TRBJ1-3; length: 17; size: once; V: TRBV6-6; D: -; DNA: TGTGCCAGCAGTCTAACACTCCTGGACAGCTCTGGAAACACCATATATTTT; CDR3: CASSLTLLDSSGNTIYF
J: TRBJ1-1; length: 15; size: -; V: TRBV28; D: -; DNA: TGTGCCAGCACCACGGGGGCTACGGTGAACACTGAAGCTTTCTTT; CDR3: CASTTGATVNTEAFF
J: TRBJ1-3; length: 14; size: -; V: TRBV12-5; D: -; DNA: TGTGCTAGTGGCTCCGGGGGGCACGGAAACACCATATATTTT; CDR3: CASGSGGHGNTIYF
J: TRBJ2-3; length: 17; size: -; V: TRBV7-2; D: TRBD2; DNA: TGTGCCAGCAGCTTAGAACTAGCGGGATCTTTGATAGATACGCAGTATTTT; CDR3: CASSLELAGSLIDTQYF
J: TRBJ1-5; length: 19; size: -; V: TRBV29-1; D: -; DNA: TGCAGCGCCCCCTATTTTGAGATCCAGGAACTGAAACTAGCGCAGCCCCAGCATTTT; CDR3: CSAPYFEIQELKLAQPQHF
J: TRBJ2-2; length: 11; size: once; V: TRBV6-6; D: -; DNA: TGTGCCAGCAGTCTCACCGGGGAGCTGTTTTTT; CDR3: CASSLTGELFF
J: TRBJ2-1; length: 15; size: few; V: TRBV7-6; D: -; DNA: TGTGCCAGCAGCCCGGAGGGCCGGGCCTACAATGAGCAGTTCTTC; CDR3: CASSPEGRAYNEQFF
J: TRBJ2-5; length: 15; size: once; V: TRBV5-1; D: TRBD2; DNA: TGCGCCAGCAACCCGGGAGGCTGGGTAGTAGAGACCCAGTACTTC; CDR3: CASNPGGWVVETQYF
J: TRBJ2-2; length: 14; size: -; V: TRBV29-1; D: TRBD1; DNA: TGCAGCGGCCAGACAGGGGGCGACACCGGGGAGCTGTTTTTT; CDR3: CSGQTGGDTGELFF
J: TRBJ1-2; length: 13; size: -; V: TRBV10-3; D: -; DNA: TGTGCCATCAGTGAATTTGTAGGGGGTGGCTACACCTTC; CDR3: CAISEFVGGGYTF
J: TRBJ2-7; length: 15; size: once; V: TRBV7-8; D: TRBD2; DNA: TGTGCCAGCAGCGGAAGACTAGCGGGAAGGCACGAGCAGTACTTC; CDR3: CASSGRLAGRHEQYF
J: TRBJ2-7; length: 12; size: -; V: TRBV14; D: -; DNA: TGTGCCAGCAGCCACGGGGTCGTCGAGCAGTACTTC; CDR3: CASSHGVVEQYF
J: TRBJ2-2; length: 16; size: -; V: TRBV4-2; D: TRBD1; DNA: TGTGCCAGCAGCCAAGGTGGGACAGGGGGGGCCGGGGAGCTGTTTTTT; CDR3: CASSQGGTGGAGELFF
J: TRBJ2-7; length: 16; size: -; V: TRBV6-6; D: TRBD2; DNA: TGTGCCAGCAGTTACTCGGCGGGGGGGAGCTCCTACGAGCAGTACTTC; CDR3: CASSYSAGGSSYEQYF
J: TRBJ2-1; length: 15; size: -; V: TRBV19; D: TRBD2; DNA: TGTGCCAGTAGTGATGGGGCTAGCGGGAATAATGAGCAGTTCTTC; CDR3: CASSDGASGNNEQFF
J: TRBJ2-5; length: 12; size: once; V: TRBV2; D: -; DNA: TGTGCCAGCAAGGGGTACCAAGAGACCCAGTACTTC; CDR3: CASKGYQETQYF
J: TRBJ2-2; length: 16; size: -; V: TRBV7-2; D: -; DNA: TGTGCCAGCAGCTTAGTACCGGGGGCGAACACCGGGGAGCTGTTTTTT; CDR3: CASSLVPGANTGELFF
J: TRBJ2-3; length: 20; size: -; V: TRBV14; D: TRBD2; DNA: TGTGCCAGCAGCCAAGTAAAGCGGGGTTTCTACACCTCTAGCACAGATACGCAGTATTTT; CDR3: CASSQVKRGFYTSSTDTQYF
J: TRBJ2-7; length: 19; size: -; V: TRBV28; D: TRBD2; DNA: TGTGCCAGCAGTCCTCCGGGACTAGCGGCCCTCGGGACTACCTACGAGCAGTACTTC; CDR3: CASSPPGLAALGTTYEQYF
J: TRBJ1-1; length: 19; size: -; V: TRBV7-2; D: TRBD1; DNA: TGTGCCAGCAGCACTTACCCTCCCTCTCAAACAGGGGTCGGGACTGAAGCTTTCTTT; CDR3: CASSTYPPSQTGVGTEAFF
J: TRBJ2-6; length: 21; size: -; V: TRBV28; D: TRBD1; DNA: TGTGCCAGCAGTTTGGTTGGACAGGGGGCTAATTTGGGTTCTGGGGCCAACGTCCTGACTTTC; CDR3: CASSLVGQGANLGSGANVLTF
J: TRBJ1-5; length: 16; size: -; V: TRBV4-1; D: -; DNA: TGCGCCAGCAGCCATTGGGGGGCCGGTAGCAATCAGCCCCAGCATTTT; CDR3: CASSHWGAGSNQPQHF